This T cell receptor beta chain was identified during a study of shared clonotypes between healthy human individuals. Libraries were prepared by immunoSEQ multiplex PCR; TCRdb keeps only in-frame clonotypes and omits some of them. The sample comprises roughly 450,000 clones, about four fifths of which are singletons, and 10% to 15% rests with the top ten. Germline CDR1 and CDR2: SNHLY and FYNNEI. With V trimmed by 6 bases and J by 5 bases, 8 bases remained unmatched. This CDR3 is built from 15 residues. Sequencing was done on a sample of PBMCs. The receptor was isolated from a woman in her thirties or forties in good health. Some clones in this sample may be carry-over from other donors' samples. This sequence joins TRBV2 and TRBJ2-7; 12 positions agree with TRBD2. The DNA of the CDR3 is TGTGCCAGCAGAATACTAGCGGGAGGCGTCCACGAGCAGTACTTC. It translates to CASRILAGGVHEQYF. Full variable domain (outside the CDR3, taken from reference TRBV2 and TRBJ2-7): EPEVTQTPSHQVTQMGQEVILRCVPISNHLYFYWYRQILGQKVEFLVSFYNNEISEKSEIFDDQFSVERPDGSNFTLKIRSTKLEDSAMYFCASRILAGGVHEQYFGPGTRLTVT.